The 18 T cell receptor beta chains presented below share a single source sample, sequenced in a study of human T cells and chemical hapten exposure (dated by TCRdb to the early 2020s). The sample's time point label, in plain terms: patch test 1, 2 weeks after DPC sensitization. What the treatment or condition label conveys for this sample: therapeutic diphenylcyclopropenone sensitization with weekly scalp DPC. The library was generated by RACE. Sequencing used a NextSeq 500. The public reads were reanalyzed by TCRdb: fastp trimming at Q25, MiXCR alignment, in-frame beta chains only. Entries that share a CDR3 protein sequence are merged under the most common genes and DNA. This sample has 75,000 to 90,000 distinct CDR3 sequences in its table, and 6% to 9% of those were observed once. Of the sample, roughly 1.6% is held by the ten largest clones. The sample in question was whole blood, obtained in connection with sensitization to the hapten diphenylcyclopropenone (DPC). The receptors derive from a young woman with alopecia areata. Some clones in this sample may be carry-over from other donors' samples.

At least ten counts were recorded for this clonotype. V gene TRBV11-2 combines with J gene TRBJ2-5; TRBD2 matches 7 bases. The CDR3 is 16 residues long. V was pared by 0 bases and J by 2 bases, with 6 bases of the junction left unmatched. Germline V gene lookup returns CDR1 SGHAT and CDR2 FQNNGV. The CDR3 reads CASSLERLSGQETQYF. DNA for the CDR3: TGTGCCAGCAGCTTAGAAAGGCTTAGCGGGCAAGAGACCCAGTACTTC.

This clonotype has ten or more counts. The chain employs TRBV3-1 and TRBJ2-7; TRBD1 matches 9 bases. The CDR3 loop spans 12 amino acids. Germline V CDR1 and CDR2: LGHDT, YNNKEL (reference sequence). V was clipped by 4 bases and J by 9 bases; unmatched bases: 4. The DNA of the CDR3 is TGTGCCAGCAGCCCGGGACAGGGTGGGCAGTACTTC. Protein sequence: CASSPGQGGQYF.

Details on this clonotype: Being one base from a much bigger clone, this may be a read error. The CDR3 here is CASSAGGGHQPQNF. In nucleotides, the CDR3 is TGTGCCAGCAGCGCGGGGGGAGGTCATCAGCCCCAGAATTTT. The gene calls are TRBV9 and TRBJ1-5; D possibly corresponds to TRBD1 (5 bases). Germline V lookup: CDR1 SGDLS, CDR2 YYNGEE. The CDR3 sequence is 14 residues long.

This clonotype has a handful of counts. The CDR3 DNA reads as TGCAGTGCTAGTCCCCAGGGGAACACTGAAGCTTTCTTT. Its protein product is CSASPQGNTEAFF. The V and J genes are TRBV20-1 and TRBJ1-1, with D maybe TRBD1 (5 bases). Germline V gives CDR1 DFQATT, CDR2 SNEGSKA (reference sequence). Trimming removed 3 bases at V and 1 base at J, with 9 bases between. The CDR3 consists of 13 residues.

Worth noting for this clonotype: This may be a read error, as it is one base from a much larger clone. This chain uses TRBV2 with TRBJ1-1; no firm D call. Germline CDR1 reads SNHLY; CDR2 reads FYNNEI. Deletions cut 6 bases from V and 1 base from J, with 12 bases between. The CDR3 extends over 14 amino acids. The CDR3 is CASRRSLGNTEAFF. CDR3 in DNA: TGTGCCAGCAGAAGGAGTCTTGGGAACACTGAAGCTTTCTTT.

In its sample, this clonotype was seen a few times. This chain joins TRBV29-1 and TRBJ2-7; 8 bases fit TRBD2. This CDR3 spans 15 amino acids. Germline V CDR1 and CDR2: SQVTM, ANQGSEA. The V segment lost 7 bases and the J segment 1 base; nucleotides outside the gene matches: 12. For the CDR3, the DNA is TGCAGCGCCCGAAGGGGACTAGAAGCGTCCTACGAGCAGTACTTC. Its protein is CSARRGLEASYEQYF.

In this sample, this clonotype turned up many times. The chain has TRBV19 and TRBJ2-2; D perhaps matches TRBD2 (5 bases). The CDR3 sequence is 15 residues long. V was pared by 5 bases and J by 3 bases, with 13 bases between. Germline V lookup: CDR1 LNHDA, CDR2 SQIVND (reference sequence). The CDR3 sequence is CASSGGTKYTGELFF. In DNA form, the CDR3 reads TGTGCCAGTAGTGGAGGCACTAAGTACACCGGGGAGCTGTTTTTT.

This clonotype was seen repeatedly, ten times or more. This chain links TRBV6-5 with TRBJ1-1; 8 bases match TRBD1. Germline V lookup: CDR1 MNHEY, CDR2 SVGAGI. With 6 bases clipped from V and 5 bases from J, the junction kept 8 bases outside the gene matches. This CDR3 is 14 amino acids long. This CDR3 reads CASSNGQGRTEAFF. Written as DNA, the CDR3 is TGTGCCAGCAGCAATGGACAGGGAAGGACTGAAGCTTTCTTT.

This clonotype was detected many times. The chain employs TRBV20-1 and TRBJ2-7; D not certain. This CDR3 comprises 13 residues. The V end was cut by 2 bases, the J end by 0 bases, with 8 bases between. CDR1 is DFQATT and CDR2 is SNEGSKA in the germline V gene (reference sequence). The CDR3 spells CSARSPSSYEQYF. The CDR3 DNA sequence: TGCAGTGCTAGAAGCCCAAGCTCCTACGAGCAGTACTTC.

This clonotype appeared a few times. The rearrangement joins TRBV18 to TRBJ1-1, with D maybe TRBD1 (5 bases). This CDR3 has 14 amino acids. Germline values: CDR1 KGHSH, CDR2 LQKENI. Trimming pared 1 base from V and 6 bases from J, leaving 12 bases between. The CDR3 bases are TGTGCCAGCTCACCACGGGTAAGGGGCGCTGAAGCTTTCTTT. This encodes CASSPRVRGAEAFF.

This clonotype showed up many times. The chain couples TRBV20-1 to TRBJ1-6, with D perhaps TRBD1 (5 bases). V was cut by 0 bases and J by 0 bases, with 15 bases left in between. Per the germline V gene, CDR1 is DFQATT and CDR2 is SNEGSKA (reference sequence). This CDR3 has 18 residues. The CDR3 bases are TGCAGTGCTAGAGATCTAGTGGCAGGGAGCTCCTATAATTCACCCCTCCACTTT. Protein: CSARDLVAGSSYNSPLHF.

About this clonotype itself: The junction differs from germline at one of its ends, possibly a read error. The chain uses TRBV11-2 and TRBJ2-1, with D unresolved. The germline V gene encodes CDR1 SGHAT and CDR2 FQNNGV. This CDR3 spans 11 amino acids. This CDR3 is CAISSGNEQFF. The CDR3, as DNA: TGTGCCATCAGCTCCGGAAATGAGCAGTTCTTC.

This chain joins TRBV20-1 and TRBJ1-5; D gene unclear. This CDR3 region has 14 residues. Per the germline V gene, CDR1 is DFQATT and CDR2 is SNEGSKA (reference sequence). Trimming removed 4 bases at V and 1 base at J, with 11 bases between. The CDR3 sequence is CSATEGMSNQPQHF. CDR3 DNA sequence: TGCAGTGCTACGGAGGGTATGAGCAATCAGCCCCAGCATTTT.

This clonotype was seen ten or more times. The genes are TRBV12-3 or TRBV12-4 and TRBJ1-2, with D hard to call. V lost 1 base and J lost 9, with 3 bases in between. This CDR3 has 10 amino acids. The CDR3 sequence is CASSLGRYTF. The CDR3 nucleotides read TGTGCCAGCAGTTTAGGACGCTACACCTTC.

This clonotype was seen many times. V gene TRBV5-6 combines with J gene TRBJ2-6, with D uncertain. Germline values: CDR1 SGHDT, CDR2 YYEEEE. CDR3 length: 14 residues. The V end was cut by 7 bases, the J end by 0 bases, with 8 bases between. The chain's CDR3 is CASVSSSGANVLTF. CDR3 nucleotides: TGTGCCAGCGTTTCAAGCTCTGGGGCCAACGTCCTGACTTTC.

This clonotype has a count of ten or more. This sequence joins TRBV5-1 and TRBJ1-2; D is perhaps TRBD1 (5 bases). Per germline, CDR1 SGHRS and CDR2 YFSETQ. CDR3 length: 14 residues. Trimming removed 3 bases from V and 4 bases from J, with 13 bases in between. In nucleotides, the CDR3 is TGCGCCAGCAGCTCTGACAGAGGGGCCTATGGCTACACCTTC. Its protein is CASSSDRGAYGYTF.

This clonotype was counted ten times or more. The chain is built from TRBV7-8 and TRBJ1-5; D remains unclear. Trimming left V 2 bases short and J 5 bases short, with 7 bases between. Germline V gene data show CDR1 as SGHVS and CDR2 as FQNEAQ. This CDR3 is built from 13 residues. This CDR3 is CASSLLSDQPQHF. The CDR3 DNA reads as TGTGCCAGCAGCTTATTATCCGATCAGCCCCAGCATTTT.

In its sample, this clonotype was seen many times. CDR3 sequence: CASSFFSGTGQYNEQFF. The CDR3, as DNA: TGTGCCAGCAGTTTTTTCTCCGGGACAGGGCAGTACAATGAGCAGTTCTTC. V gene TRBV6-6 combines with J gene TRBJ2-1; 9 bases align to TRBD1. This CDR3 comprises 17 residues. Trimming cost V 4 bases and J 4 bases; bases outside gene matches: 11. Germline CDR1 MNHNY, CDR2 SVGAGI (reference sequence).